A single sample gave rise to the 20 T cell receptor beta chains below, sequenced in a study of Graves' ophthalmopathy and Graves' hyperthyroidism. RNA transcripts provided the template for amplifying TCR beta CDR3 regions. HTBI primers served in a first-round RT-PCR, which a second-round multiplex PCR followed. TCRdb re-analysed the multiplex PCR reads in MiXCR, keeping a single row per CDR3 protein. The sample includes about 740,000 distinct CDR3 sequences, around 40% seen only once; the top ten take about 40%. Sequencing used peripheral blood. These receptor sequences come from an adult man with Graves' ophthalmopathy.

The chain uses TRBV19 and TRBJ2-2, with a weak D call TRBD2 (6 bases). The CDR3 contains 16 residues. CDR1 and CDR2 (germline): LNHDA, SQIVND (reference sequence). Trimming removed 6 bases at V and 0 bases at J, with 14 bases between. In DNA, the CDR3 is TGTGCCAGTAGCCGAACTAGCTACACGAACACCGGGGAGCTGTTTTTT. This gives the protein CASSRTSYTNTGELFF. Looking up the rest from reference TRBV19 and TRBJ2-2 gives the full variable domain: DGGITQSPKYLFRKEGQNVTLSCEQNLNHDAMYWYRQDPGQGLRLIYYSQIVNDFQKGDIAEGYSVSREKKESFPLTVTSAQKNPTAFYLCASSRTSYTNTGELFFGEGSRLTVL.

This chain connects TRBV6-6 to TRBJ2-5; TRBD1 matches at 9 bases. CDR1 and CDR2 from the germline V gene are MNHNY and SVGAGI (reference sequence). V gave up 4 bases and J gave up 8 bases; unmatched junction bases: 5. The CDR3 runs 13 residues. The CDR3 sequence: CASSWDRVGTQYF. Here the CDR3 DNA reads TGTGCCAGCAGTTGGGACAGGGTCGGCACCCAGTACTTC.

The V and J genes are TRBV19 and TRBJ1-2, with D perhaps TRBD1 (5 bases). Germline CDR1 is LNHDA and CDR2 is SQIVND (reference sequence). V lost 11 bases to trimming and J lost 4 bases, with 17 bases between them. The CDR3 contains 13 residues. The CDR3 DNA follows: TGTGCCTGGAGTCGGGACTCCGTCTATGGCTACACCTTC. Its protein is CAWSRDSVYGYTF.

V usage is TRBV7-9 and J usage is TRBJ2-2; the D gene is possibly TRBD2 (6 bases). Per the germline V gene, CDR1 is SEHNR and CDR2 is FQNEAQ (reference sequence). V lost 4 bases and J 5 bases, leaving 11 bases between the germline ends. The CDR3 has 14 amino acids. The CDR3 loop is CASSSFGGTGELFF. Here the CDR3 DNA reads TGTGCCAGCAGCTCCTTTGGGGGGACCGGGGAGCTGTTTTTT.

The chain joins TRBV24-1 to TRBJ1-3; TRBD1 matches 9 bases. The CDR3 spans 13 residues. Germline assignment: CDR1 KGHDR and CDR2 SFDVKD. V lost 9 bases, J lost 2 bases, and 1 base stayed unmatched. CDR3 amino acids: CATRTGAGNTIYF. The CDR3 DNA sequence: TGTGCCACCCGGACAGGGGCTGGAAACACCATATATTTT.

This clonotype was observed a few times. The rearrangement joins TRBV20-1 to TRBJ2-7, with 9 bases matching TRBD1. This CDR3 has 13 residues. Trimming took 6 bases from V and 6 from J; bases not matched to a gene: 9. Germline assignment: CDR1 DFQATT and CDR2 SNEGSKA (reference sequence). The CDR3 nucleotides read TGCAGTGCCAAAGACAGGGGGAGGTTCGAGCAGTACTTC. This translates into CSAKDRGRFEQYF.

In this sample, this clonotype turned up a few times. In nucleotides, the CDR3 is TGTGCCAGCAGTTTCCGGGACAGGGGGCGATGGGACTCCTACGAGCAGTACTTC. Amino acids: CASSFRDRGRWDSYEQYF. The chain recombines TRBV7-4 with TRBJ2-7, with TRBD1 matching over 12 bases. Trimming took 6 bases from V and 0 from J; bases not matched to a gene: 12. Germline values: CDR1 SGHVT, CDR2 SQSDAQ. The CDR3 contains 18 residues.

This sequence joins TRBV29-1 and TRBJ2-7, with D possibly matching TRBD2 (6 bases). Germline V gives CDR1 SQVTM, CDR2 ANQGSEA. The CDR3 spans 10 residues. This CDR3 is CAKSGERQYF. Here the CDR3 DNA reads TGCGCGAAATCGGGAGAAAGGCAGTACTTC.

In this sample, this clonotype turned up many times. The V and J genes are TRBV9 and TRBJ1-6, with 7 bases matching TRBD1. V dropped 4 bases and J dropped 14; count of bases not matched to a gene: 9. The germline V gene encodes CDR1 SGDLS and CDR2 YYNGEE. The CDR3 is 13 residues long. In DNA form, the CDR3 reads TGTGCCAGCAGCCAAGCCATGGACAGGACCCTCCACTTT. This encodes CASSQAMDRTLHF.

This clonotype counts as medium-sized. V and J are TRBV2 and TRBJ1-2; 7 bases are shared with TRBD1. CDR3 length equals 13 residues. Germline lookup yields CDR1 SNHLY and CDR2 FYNNEI. J gave up 8 bases and V 4 bases, and 7 bases lay outside the gene matches. In DNA form, the CDR3 reads TGTGCCAGCAGTGGTGACAGGGTGGAAGGCTACACCTTC. This sequence encodes CASSGDRVEGYTF.

Details on this clonotype: The junction and the germline gene differ at one end; a read error may be behind it. CDR3: CASSSPGTEASYNSPLHF. The CDR3 coding sequence is TGTGCCAGCAGTTCTCCCGGGACAGAAGCCTCCTATAATTCACCCCTCCACTTT. The chain combines TRBV10-3 with TRBJ1-6; 7 bases agree with TRBD1. CDR3 size: 18 residues. Looked up from germline, CDR1 is ENHRY and CDR2 is SYGVKD.

V and J are TRBV25-1 and TRBJ2-2, with D unresolved. Trimming took off 5 bases at V and 0 bases at J, with 10 bases between the two ends. The CDR3 length is 15 residues. CDR1 and CDR2 from the germline V gene are MGHDK and SYGVNS. The chain's CDR3 is CASSFAAANTGELFF. The CDR3 coding sequence is TGTGCCAGCAGTTTTGCGGCAGCGAACACCGGGGAGCTGTTTTTT. The entire variable domain, with the rest obtained from reference TRBV25-1 and TRBJ2-2, is as follows: EADIYQTPRYLVIGTGKKITLECSQTMGHDKMYWYQQDPGMELHLIHYSYGVNSTEKGDLSSESTVSRIRTEHFPLTLESARPSHTSQYLCASSFAAANTGELFFGEGSRLTVL.

Regarding this clonotype: Possible read error: a much larger clone is one base away. The chain combines TRBV7-9 with TRBJ1-3, with 7 bases lining up with TRBD1. After removal of 3 bases from V and 3 bases from J, the junction contained 5 bases not matched to a gene. The V gene's germline CDR1 is SEHNR and CDR2 FQNEAQ (reference sequence). There are 15 residues in the CDR3. In nucleotides, the CDR3 is TGTGCCAGCAGCTTCGGAGGACAGGATGGAAACACCATATATTTT. This gives the protein CASSFGGQDGNTIYF.

This clonotype has a handful of counts. This sequence joins TRBV7-8 and TRBJ2-7; TRBD1 aligns across 7 bases. The V and J ends lost 5 bases and 10 bases, in that order; junction bases with no gene match: 11. The CDR3 has 13 residues. Looked up from germline, CDR1 is SGHVS and CDR2 is FQNEAQ. As DNA, the CDR3 is TGTGCCAGCAGCCCTAGGGGACAGTCCTTTCAGTACTTC. It codes for CASSPRGQSFQYF. The full variable domain, completed using reference TRBV7-8 and TRBJ2-7, is GAGVSQSPRYKVAKRGQDVALRCDPISGHVSLFWYQQALGQGPEFLTYFQNEAQLDKSGLPSDRFFAERPEGSVSTLKIQRTQQEDSAVYLCASSPRGQSFQYFGPGTRLTVT.

Ten or more counts support this clonotype. The rearrangement links TRBV15 to TRBJ2-7; tentatively, D is TRBD1 (6 bases). Germline V gene sequence: CDR1 LNHNV, CDR2 YYDKDF (reference sequence). CDR3 length: 15 residues. V lost 1 base, J lost 0 bases, and 10 bases lay in between. The CDR3 bases are TGTGCCACCAGCAGAGGCGGACAGAGCTCCTACGAGCAGTACTTC. This translates into CATSRGGQSSYEQYF.

V usage is TRBV7-2 and J usage is TRBJ1-5; 7 bases align to TRBD1. V lost 7 bases and J lost 3; bases outside the gene matches: 6. Per germline, CDR1 SGHTA and CDR2 FQGNSA. This CDR3 has 14 residues. CDR3 sequence reads: CASTTDRVNQPQHF. Written as DNA, the CDR3 is TGTGCCAGCACCACCGACAGGGTCAATCAGCCCCAGCATTTT.

The table lists this clonotype with a few counts. The chain uses TRBV10-3 and TRBJ1-5; TRBD1 might be the D (5 bases). This CDR3 contains 13 residues. V was clipped by 10 bases and J by 2 bases, with 12 bases between them. Germline V CDR1 and CDR2: ENHRY, SYGVKD. CDR3 DNA: TGTGCCAGCAAGGGGTTGGGCAATCAGCCCCAGCATTTT. This codes for CASKGLGNQPQHF.

The chain recombines TRBV29-1 with TRBJ2-5; 8 nucleotides match TRBD1. This CDR3 comprises 12 residues. V was clipped by 6 bases and J by 4 bases; unmatched bases: 4. CDR1 and CDR2 from the germline V gene are SQVTM and ANQGSEA. CDR3 residues: CSVRTGRETQYF. The CDR3 coding sequence is TGCAGCGTCCGGACAGGGAGAGAGACCCAGTACTTC.

The CDR3 is CASSSGIGETQYF. In DNA form, the CDR3 reads TGTGCCAGCAGCTCGGGGATTGGAGAGACCCAGTACTTC. V gene TRBV7-4 combines with J gene TRBJ2-5; D might be TRBD2 (5 bases). This CDR3 contains 13 residues. With 4 bases removed from V and 4 bases from J, the gap between germline ends came to 10 bases. The germline V gene has CDR1 SGHVT and CDR2 SQSDAQ.

This clonotype has more than one count but fewer than ten. The V gene is TRBV6-5, the J gene TRBJ1-2, with D unclear. CDR3 length: 13 amino acids. V gave up 6 bases and J gave up 3 bases, with 11 bases separating them. CDR1 is MNHEY and CDR2 is SVGAGI in the germline V gene. As DNA, the CDR3 is TGTGCCAGCAGCGAACGGGGTTACTATGGCTACACCTTC. This translates into CASSERGYYGYTF.